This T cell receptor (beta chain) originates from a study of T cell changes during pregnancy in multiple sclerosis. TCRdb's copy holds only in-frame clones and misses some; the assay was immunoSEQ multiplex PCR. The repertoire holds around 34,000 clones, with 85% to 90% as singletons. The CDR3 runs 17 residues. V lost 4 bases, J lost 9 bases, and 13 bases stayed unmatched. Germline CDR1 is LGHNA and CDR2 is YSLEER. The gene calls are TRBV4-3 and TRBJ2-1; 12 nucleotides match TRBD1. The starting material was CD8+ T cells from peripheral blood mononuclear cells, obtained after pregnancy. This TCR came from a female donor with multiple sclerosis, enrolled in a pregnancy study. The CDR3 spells CASSPSLPGQGAGEQFF. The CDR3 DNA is TGCGCCAGCAGCCCGTCACTCCCGGGACAGGGGGCAGGTGAGCAGTTCTTC.